This T cell receptor beta chain was observed in a study of blood T cell repertoires in COVID-19. Across the study: Some COVID-19 samples were acute and others convalescent; all came from the United States, Italy and Spain.

In the original analysis: For nucleated cells, counts were estimated from reference gene primer amplification. Sequencing used immunoSEQ multiplex PCR; TCRdb keeps in-frame clones, though not all of them. V, J and clone size derive from that table, while D and trimming were established from the DNA sequence. This sample carries 300,000 to 350,000 clones, about 83% of them seen once, and the ten largest clones take just under 3%. Looked up from germline, CDR1 is SGHTA and CDR2 is FQGTGA. This CDR3 has 19 residues. Unmatched junction bases numbered 14, after V lost 0 bases and J lost 4 bases. The sequence was collected from a man aged 30 to 45 with active or convalescent COVID-19. The chain combines TRBV7-3 with TRBJ2-1, with 8 bases aligning to TRBD2. Sequencing input: peripheral blood. This CDR3 is CASSLTNNLASGLYNEQFF. The DNA for the CDR3 is TGTGCCAGCAGCTTAACGAATAACCTTGCTAGCGGGCTTTACAATGAGCAGTTCTTC.